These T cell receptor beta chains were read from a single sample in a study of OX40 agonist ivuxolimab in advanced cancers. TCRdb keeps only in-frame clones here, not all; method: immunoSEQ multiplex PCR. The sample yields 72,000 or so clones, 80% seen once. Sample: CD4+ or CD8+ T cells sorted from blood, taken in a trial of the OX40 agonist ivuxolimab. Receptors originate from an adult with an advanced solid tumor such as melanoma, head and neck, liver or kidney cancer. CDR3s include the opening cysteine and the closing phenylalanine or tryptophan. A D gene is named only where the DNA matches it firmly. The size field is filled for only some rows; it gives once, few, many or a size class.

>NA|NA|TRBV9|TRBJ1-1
CASSVAGNTEAFF
TGTGCCAGCAGCGTAGCAGGGAACACTGAAGCTTTCTTT
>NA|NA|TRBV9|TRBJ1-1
CASSVGANTEAFF
TGTGCCAGCAGCGTGGGGGCAAACACTGAAGCTTTCTTT
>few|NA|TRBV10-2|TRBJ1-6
CASRRGPRTENSPLHF
TGCGCCAGCAGGAGAGGGCCTAGGACAGAGAATTCACCCCTCCACTTT
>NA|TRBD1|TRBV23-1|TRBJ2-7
CASSQPGQGDEQYF
TGCGCCAGCAGTCAACCGGGACAGGGGGACGAGCAGTACTTC
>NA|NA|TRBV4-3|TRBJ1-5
CASSQVRVDQPQHF
TGCGCCAGCAGCCAAGTAAGGGTGGATCAGCCCCAGCATTTT
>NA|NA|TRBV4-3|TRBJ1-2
CASSQQGGDYGYTF
TGCGCCAGCAGCCAACAAGGAGGGGACTATGGCTACACCTTC
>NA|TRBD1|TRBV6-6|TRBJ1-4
CASSLLQGFNEKLFF
TGTGCCAGCAGTCTATTACAGGGGTTTAATGAAAAACTGTTTTTT
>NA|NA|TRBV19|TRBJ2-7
CASSIGPLGGLRHEQYF
TGTGCCAGTAGTATCGGTCCCTTGGGCGGCCTAAGGCACGAGCAGTACTTC
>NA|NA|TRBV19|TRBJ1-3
CASSPRVLPLPSSGNTIYF
TGTGCCAGTAGCCCCAGGGTTTTGCCGCTACCGAGCTCTGGAAACACCATATATTTT
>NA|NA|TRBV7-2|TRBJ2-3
CASSFGGARADTQYF
TGTGCCAGCAGCTTCGGAGGGGCACGGGCAGATACGCAGTATTTT
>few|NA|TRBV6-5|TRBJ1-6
CASSKRPPASQPLHF
TGTGCCAGCAGCAAGAGACCCCCTGCTAGTCAACCCCTCCACTTT
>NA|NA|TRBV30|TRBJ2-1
CAWSVGRADLGNEQFF
TGTGCCTGGAGTGTTGGTAGGGCGGACCTCGGGAATGAGCAGTTCTTC
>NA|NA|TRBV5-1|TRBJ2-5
CASSGRGGQETQYF
TGCGCCAGCAGCGGACGAGGGGGGCAAGAGACCCAGTACTTC
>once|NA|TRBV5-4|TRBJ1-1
CASSLFQRNTEAFF
TGTGCCAGCAGCTTGTTTCAGAGGAACACTGAGGCTTTCTTT
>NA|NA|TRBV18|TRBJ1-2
CASSPVGGRSKSYGYTF
TGTGCCAGCTCACCAGTAGGGGGACGTTCGAAAAGCTATGGCTACACCTTC
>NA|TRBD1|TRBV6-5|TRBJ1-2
CASSVRRGRGYGYTF
TGTGCCAGCAGCGTACGCAGGGGGCGCGGCTATGGCTACACCTTC
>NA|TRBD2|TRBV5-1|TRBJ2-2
CASSQLAGELTGELFF
TGCGCCAGCAGCCAGCTAGCGGGGGAGCTCACCGGGGAGCTGTTTTTT
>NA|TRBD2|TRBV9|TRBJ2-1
CASSVISLAGGNNEQFF
TGTGCCAGCAGCGTAATAAGCCTAGCGGGGGGTAACAATGAGCAGTTCTTC
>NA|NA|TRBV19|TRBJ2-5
CASSRNGGSQETQYF
TGTGCCAGTAGCCGTAACGGGGGCTCCCAAGAGACCCAGTACTTC
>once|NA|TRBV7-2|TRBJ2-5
CASSLVRGQVHETQYF
TGTGCCAGCAGCTTAGTCCGCGGGCAGGTTCACGAGACCCAGTACTTC
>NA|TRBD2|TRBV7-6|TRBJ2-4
CASSPSGGLFF
TGTGCCAGCAGCCCCAGCGGGGGGCTATTCTTC
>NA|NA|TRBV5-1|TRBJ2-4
CASSLVFGSLFKNIQYF
TGCGCCAGCAGCTTGGTGTTCGGCAGTTTGTTCAAAAACATTCAGTACTTC
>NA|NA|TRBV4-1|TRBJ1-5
CASSQDVGNSNQPQHF
TGCGCCAGCAGCCAAGATGTTGGAAATAGCAATCAGCCCCAGCATTTT
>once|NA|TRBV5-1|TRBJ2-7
CASSLVGGPYEQYF
TGCGCCAGCAGCTTGGTCGGTGGCCCCTACGAGCAGTACTTC
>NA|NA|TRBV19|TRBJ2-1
CASKGGAGSYNEQFF
TGTGCCAGTAAAGGCGGGGCCGGCTCCTACAATGAGCAGTTCTTC
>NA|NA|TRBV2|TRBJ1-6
CASSDRGLGSPLHF
TGTGCCAGCAGTGATAGAGGGCTAGGATCACCCCTCCACTTT
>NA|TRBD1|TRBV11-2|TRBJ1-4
CASSRNLTGFTLKLFF
TGTGCCAGCAGCCGTAACTTGACAGGGTTTACCCTGAAACTGTTTTTT
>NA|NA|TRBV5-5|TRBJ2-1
CASRFPDRHEQFF
TGTGCCAGCAGGTTTCCCGACCGGCATGAGCAGTTCTTC
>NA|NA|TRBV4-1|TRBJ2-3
CASSRGSSTDTQYF
TGCGCCAGCTCCCGGGGATCTAGCACAGATACGCAGTATTTT
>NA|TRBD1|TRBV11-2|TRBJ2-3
CASSFDRGAGDTQYF
TGTGCCAGCAGCTTCGACAGGGGGGCGGGAGATACGCAGTATTTT
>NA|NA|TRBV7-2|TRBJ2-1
CASSLNWGRQTYNEQFF
TGTGCCAGCAGCTTAAACTGGGGCAGGCAGACCTACAATGAGCAGTTCTTC
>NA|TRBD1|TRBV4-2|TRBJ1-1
CASSQGDRANTEAFF
TGTGCCAGCAGCCAAGGGGACAGGGCGAACACTGAAGCTTTCTTT
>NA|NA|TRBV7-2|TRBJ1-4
CASSQNHMGTNEKLFF
TGTGCCAGCAGCCAGAACCACATGGGCACTAATGAAAAACTGTTTTTT
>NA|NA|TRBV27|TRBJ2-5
CASSSAGAATQYF
TGTGCCAGCAGTTCCGCGGGGGCGGCGACCCAGTACTTC
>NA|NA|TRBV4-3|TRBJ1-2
CASSQDMTVNYGYTF
TGCGCCAGCAGCCAAGATATGACAGTTAACTATGGCTACACCTTC
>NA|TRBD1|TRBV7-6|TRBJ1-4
CASSFGQGAPGEKLFF
TGTGCCAGCAGCTTTGGACAGGGGGCGCCGGGTGAAAAACTGTTTTTT
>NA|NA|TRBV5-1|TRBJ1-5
CASSLEGGSGNQPQHF
TGCGCCAGCAGCTTGGAAGGGGGATCCGGCAATCAGCCCCAGCATTTT
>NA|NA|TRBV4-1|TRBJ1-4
CASSPQGSNEKLFF
TGCGCCAGCAGCCCACAGGGAAGTAATGAAAAACTGTTTTTT
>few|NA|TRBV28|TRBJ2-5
CASRAQGSETQYF
TGTGCCAGCAGAGCGCAGGGGTCTGAGACCCAGTACTTC
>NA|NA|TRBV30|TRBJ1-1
CAWTLDIAAEAFF
TGTGCCTGGACCTTGGATATCGCAGCTGAAGCTTTCTTT